The next 2 T cell receptor beta chains were all read from a single sample in a study of siplizumab effects on memory and regulatory T cells. Sequenced by immunoSEQ multiplex PCR; TCRdb stores in-frame clones only, minus some. The sample yields about 87,000 clones, roughly 86% seen once. Sequenced: Tregs sorted from blood. These receptors were obtained from a human donor in good health.

As DNA, the CDR3 is TGTGCCAGCAGCTTAGCGCGGGGACGCTCCTACAATGAGCAGTTCTTC. It translates to CASSLARGRSYNEQFF. The chain uses TRBV13 and TRBJ2-1; a possible D gene is TRBD2 (6 bases). Trimming pared 1 base from V and 0 bases from J, leaving 10 bases between. Germline assignment: CDR1 PRHDT and CDR2 FYEKMQ (reference sequence). This CDR3 region has 16 residues.

The chain couples TRBV11-1 to TRBJ2-6; no clear D gene. V shed 1 base and J shed 2 bases, with 9 bases lying between them. Per germline, CDR1 SGHAT and CDR2 FQDESV (reference sequence). This CDR3 spans 16 amino acids. CDR3 in DNA: TGTGCCAGCAGCTTAGTTCGTACCCCTGGGGCCAACGTCCTGACTTTC. Amino acid sequence: CASSLVRTPGANVLTF.